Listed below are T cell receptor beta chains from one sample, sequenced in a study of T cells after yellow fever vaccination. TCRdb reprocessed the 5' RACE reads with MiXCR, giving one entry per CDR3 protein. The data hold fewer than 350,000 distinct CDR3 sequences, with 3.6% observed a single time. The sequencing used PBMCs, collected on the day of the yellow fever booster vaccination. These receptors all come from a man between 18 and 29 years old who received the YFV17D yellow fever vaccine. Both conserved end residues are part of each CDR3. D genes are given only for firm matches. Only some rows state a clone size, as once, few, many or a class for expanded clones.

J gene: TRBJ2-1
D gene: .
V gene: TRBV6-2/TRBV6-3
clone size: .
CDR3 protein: CASRLDGPYNEQFF
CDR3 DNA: TGTGCCAGCAGACTTGACGGACCCTACAATGAGCAGTTCTTC

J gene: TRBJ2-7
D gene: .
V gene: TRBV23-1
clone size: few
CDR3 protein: CASREDRRESYEQYF
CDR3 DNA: TGCGCCAGCCGCGAGGATAGGAGGGAATCCTACGAGCAGTACTTC

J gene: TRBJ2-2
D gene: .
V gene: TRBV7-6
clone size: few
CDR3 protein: CASSFQTLTTGNTNTGELFF
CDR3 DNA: TGTGCCAGCAGCTTCCAAACGCTCACGACGGGGAATACGAACACCGGGGAGCTGTTTTTT

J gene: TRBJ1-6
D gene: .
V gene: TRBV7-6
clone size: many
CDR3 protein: CASSPGRDSPLHF
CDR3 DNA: TGTGCCAGCAGCCCCGGCCGGGATTCACCCCTCCACTTT

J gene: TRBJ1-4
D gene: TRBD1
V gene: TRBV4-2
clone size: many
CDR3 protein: CASSQDRRGREKLFF
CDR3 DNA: TGTGCCAGCAGCCAAGATCGCAGGGGGCGAGAAAAACTGTTTTTT

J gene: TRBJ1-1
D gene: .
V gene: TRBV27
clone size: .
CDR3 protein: CASSPTLRNTEAFF
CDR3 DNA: TGTGCCAGCAGCCCAACCCTGAGGAACACTGAAGCTTTCTTT

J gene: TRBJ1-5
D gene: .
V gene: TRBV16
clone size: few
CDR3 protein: CASGRPLGQPQHF
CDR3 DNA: TGTGCCAGCGGCAGACCTTTGGGTCAGCCCCAGCATTTT

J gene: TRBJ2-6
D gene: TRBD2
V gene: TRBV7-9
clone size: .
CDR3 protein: CASSSPGGAKESGANVLTF
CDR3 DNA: TGTGCCAGCAGCTCCCCCGGGGGGGCGAAGGAGTCTGGGGCCAACGTCCTGACTTTC

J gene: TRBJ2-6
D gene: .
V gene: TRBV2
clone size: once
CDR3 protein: CASSEERVSGANVLTF
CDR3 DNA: TGTGCCAGCAGTGAAGAACGGGTGTCCGGGGCCAACGTCCTGACTTTC

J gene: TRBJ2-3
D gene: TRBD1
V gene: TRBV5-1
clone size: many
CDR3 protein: CASSPGQGPDTQYF
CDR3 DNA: TGCGCCAGCAGTCCGGGACAGGGTCCAGATACGCAGTATTTT

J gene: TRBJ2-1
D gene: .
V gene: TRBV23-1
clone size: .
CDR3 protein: CASSRAFTGTRYNEQFF
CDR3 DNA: TGCGCCAGCAGTCGTGCCTTTACAGGGACGAGGTACAATGAGCAGTTCTTC

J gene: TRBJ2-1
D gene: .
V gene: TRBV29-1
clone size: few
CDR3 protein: CSVHIQGGRFF
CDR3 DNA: TGCAGCGTCCACATTCAGGGGGGCCGGTTCTTC

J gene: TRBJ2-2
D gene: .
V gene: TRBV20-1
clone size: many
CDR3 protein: CSADVVDTGELFF
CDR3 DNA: TGCAGTGCTGACGTGGTGGACACCGGGGAGCTGTTTTTT

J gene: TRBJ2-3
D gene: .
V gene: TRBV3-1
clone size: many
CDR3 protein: CASSPTRGGLDTQYF
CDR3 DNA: TGTGCCAGCAGTCCCACCAGGGGGGGGCTAGATACGCAGTATTTT

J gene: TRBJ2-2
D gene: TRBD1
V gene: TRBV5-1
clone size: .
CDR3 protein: CASSSPGQGTGELFF
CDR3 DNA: TGCGCCAGCAGCTCCCCGGGACAGGGCACCGGGGAGCTGTTTTTT

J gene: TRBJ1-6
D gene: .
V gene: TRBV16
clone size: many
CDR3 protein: CASSQRQAYSPLHF
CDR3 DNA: TGTGCCAGCAGCCAAAGACAGGCCTATTCACCCCTCCACTTT

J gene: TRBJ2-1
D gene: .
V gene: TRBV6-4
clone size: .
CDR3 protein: CASSDSGEQFF
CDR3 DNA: TGTGCCAGCAGTGACTCGGGGGAGCAGTTCTTC

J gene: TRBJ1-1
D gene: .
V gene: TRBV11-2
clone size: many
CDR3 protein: CASSLAAFGRANTEAFF
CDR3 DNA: TGTGCCAGCAGCTTAGCCGCCTTCGGCAGGGCGAACACTGAAGCTTTCTTT

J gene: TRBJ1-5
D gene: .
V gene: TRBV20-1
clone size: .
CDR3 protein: CSARPGAGQPQHF
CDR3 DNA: TGCAGTGCTAGGCCCGGGGCGGGTCAGCCCCAGCATTTT

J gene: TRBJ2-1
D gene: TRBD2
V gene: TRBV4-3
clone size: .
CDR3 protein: CASSRGAGRGDNEQFF
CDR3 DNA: TGCGCCAGCAGCCGGGGGGCCGGGCGGGGGGACAATGAGCAGTTCTTC

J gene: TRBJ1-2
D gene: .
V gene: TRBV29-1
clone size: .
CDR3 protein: CSVGGDMNYGYTF
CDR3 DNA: TGCAGCGTTGGGGGGGACATGAACTATGGCTACACCTTC

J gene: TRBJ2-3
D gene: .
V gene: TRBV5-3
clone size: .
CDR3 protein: CARSPGLRVSTDTQYF
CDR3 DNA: TGTGCCAGAAGCCCAGGACTGCGGGTGAGCACAGATACGCAGTATTTT

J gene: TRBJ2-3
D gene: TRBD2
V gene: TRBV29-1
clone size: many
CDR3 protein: CSVEKSGGATDTQYF
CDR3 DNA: TGCAGCGTTGAAAAGAGCGGGGGGGCGACAGATACGCAGTATTTT

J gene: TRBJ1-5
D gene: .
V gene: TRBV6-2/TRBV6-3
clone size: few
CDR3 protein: CASSYSPYVQGPNQPQHF
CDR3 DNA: TGTGCCAGCAGTTACTCGCCTTACGTACAGGGTCCAAATCAGCCCCAGCATTTT

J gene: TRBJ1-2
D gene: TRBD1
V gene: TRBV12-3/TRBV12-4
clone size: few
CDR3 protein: CASSLSPTGGKYGYTF
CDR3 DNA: TGTGCCAGCAGTTTAAGCCCGACAGGGGGGAAGTATGGCTACACCTTC

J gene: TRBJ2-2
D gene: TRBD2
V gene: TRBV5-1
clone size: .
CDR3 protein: CASSRLAGVYTGELFF
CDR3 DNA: TGCGCCAGCAGCCGACTAGCGGGGGTGTACACCGGGGAGCTGTTTTTT

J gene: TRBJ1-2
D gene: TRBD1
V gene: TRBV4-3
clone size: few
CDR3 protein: CASSRLSGTGANYGYTF
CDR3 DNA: TGCGCCAGCAGCCGCCTCTCGGGGACAGGGGCTAACTATGGCTACACCTTC

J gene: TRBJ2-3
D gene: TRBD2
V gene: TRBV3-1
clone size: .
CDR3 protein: CASSPQAGSDTQYF
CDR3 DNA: TGTGCCAGCAGTCCACAAGCGGGGTCAGATACGCAGTATTTT

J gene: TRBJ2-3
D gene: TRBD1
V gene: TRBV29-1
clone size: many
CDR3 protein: CSVGWDRGRDTQYF
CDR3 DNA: TGCAGCGTTGGATGGGACAGGGGGCGGGATACGCAGTATTTT

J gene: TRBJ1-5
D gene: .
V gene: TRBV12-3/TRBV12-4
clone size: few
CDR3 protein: CASRGHGEGQPQHF
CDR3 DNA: TGTGCCAGCAGGGGACATGGGGAGGGACAGCCCCAGCATTTT

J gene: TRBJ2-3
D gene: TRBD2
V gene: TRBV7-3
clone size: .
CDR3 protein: CASSSLAGGASTDTQYF
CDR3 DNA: TGTGCCAGCAGCTCTCTAGCGGGGGGGGCTAGCACAGATACGCAGTATTTT

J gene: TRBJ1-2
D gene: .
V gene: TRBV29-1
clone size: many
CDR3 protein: CSVETEGWGYTF
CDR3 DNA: TGCAGCGTTGAGACGGAGGGCTGGGGCTACACCTTC

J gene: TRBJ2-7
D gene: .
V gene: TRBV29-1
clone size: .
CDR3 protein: CSVLTGKYSYEQYF
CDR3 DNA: TGCAGCGTTCTTACAGGGAAATATTCCTACGAGCAGTACTTC

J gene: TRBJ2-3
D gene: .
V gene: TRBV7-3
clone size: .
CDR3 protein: CASSAGTDTQYF
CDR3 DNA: TGTGCCAGCAGCGCCGGCACAGATACGCAGTATTTT

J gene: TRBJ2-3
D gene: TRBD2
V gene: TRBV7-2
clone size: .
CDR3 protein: CASSLVPSGGTDTQYF
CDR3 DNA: TGTGCCAGCAGCTTAGTCCCGAGCGGGGGCACAGATACGCAGTATTTT

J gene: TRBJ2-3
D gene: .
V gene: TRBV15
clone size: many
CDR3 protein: CATSRDQRHSTDTQYF
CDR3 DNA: TGTGCCACCAGCAGAGATCAGCGACACAGCACAGATACGCAGTATTTT

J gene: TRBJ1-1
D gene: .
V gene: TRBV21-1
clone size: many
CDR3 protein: CASSKVSEAFF
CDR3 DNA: TGTGCCAGCAGCAAAGTCAGTGAAGCTTTCTTT

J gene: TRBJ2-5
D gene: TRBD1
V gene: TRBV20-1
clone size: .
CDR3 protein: CSSIRTGMVQETQYF
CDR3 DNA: TGCAGTTCCATACGGACAGGGATGGTACAAGAGACCCAGTACTTC

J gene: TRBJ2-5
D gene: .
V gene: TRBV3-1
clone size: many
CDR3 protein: CASSLTRGETQYF
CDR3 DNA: TGTGCCAGCAGCCTGACTAGGGGAGAGACCCAGTACTTC

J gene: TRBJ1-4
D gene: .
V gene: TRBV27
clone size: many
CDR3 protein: CASSLSGGREKLFF
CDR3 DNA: TGTGCCAGCAGTTTATCTGGGGGAAGGGAAAAACTGTTTTTT

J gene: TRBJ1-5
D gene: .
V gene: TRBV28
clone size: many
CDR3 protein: CACTGTRNQPQHF
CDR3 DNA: TGTGCCTGCACCGGGACCCGCAATCAGCCCCAGCATTTT

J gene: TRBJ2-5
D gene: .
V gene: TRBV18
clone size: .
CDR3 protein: CASSPFRGNQETQYF
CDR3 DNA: TGTGCCAGCTCCCCTTTCCGGGGGAACCAAGAGACCCAGTACTTC

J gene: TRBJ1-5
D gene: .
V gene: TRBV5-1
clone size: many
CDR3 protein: CASSLFSGVDQPQHF
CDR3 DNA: TGCGCCAGCAGCTTGTTCTCAGGGGTCGATCAGCCCCAGCATTTT

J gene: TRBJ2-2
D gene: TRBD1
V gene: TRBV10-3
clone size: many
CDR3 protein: CATGQGSNTGELFF
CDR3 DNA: TGTGCCACCGGACAGGGTTCGAACACCGGGGAGCTGTTTTTT

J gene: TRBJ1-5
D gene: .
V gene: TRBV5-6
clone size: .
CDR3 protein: CASSLGGVLPQHF
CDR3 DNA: TGTGCCAGCAGCTTGGGCGGGGTACTGCCCCAGCATTTT

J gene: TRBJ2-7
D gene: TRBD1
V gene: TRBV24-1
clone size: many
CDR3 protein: CATRETGTGGAEAGYEQYF
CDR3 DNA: TGTGCCACTCGCGAAACCGGGACAGGGGGCGCTGAGGCCGGTTACGAGCAGTACTTC

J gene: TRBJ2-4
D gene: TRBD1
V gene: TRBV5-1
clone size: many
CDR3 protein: CASSFWGQGEIQYF
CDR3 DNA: TGCGCCAGCAGCTTTTGGGGACAGGGGGAGATTCAGTACTTC

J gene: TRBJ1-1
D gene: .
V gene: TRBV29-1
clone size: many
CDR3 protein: CSVEPTGIGGSAFF
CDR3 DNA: TGCAGCGTTGAACCCACAGGGATCGGGGGGTCGGCTTTCTTT

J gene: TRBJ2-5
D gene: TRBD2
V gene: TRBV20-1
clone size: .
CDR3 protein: CSASSPPGREETQYF
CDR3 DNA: TGCAGTGCTAGTTCCCCCCCCGGGAGGGAAGAGACCCAGTACTTC

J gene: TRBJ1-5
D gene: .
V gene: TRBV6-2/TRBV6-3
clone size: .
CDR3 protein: CASSPVGGQPQHF
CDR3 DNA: TGTGCCAGCAGCCCCGTTGGGGGCCAGCCCCAGCATTTT

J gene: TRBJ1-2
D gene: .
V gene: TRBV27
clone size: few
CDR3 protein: CASRARDFYGYTF
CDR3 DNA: TGTGCCAGCAGGGCCCGGGACTTCTATGGCTACACCTTC

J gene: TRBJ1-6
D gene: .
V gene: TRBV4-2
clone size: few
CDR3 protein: CASSQEFRTLHF
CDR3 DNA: TGTGCCAGCAGCCAAGAGTTCAGAACCCTCCACTTT

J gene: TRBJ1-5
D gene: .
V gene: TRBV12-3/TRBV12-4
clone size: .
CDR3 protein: CASSLSGTRNQPQHF
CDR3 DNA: TGTGCCAGCAGTTTGTCTGGGACAAGGAATCAGCCCCAGCATTTT

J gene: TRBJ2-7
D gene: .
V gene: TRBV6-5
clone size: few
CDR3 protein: CASSTDARLTYEQYF
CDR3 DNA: TGTGCCAGCAGCACGGACGCCCGCCTGACCTACGAGCAGTACTTC

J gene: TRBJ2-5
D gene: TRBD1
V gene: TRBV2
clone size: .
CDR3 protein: CASRQGRKVETQYF
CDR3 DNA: TGTGCCAGCAGACAGGGGCGGAAGGTAGAGACCCAGTACTTC

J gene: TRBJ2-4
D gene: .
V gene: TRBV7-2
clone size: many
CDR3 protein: CASSTKTLLGKNIQYF
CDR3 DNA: TGTGCCAGCAGCACGAAGACACTATTGGGCAAAAACATTCAGTACTTC